This T cell receptor beta chain appears in the sequencing data of a study of Ad26.COV2.S vaccination and SARS-CoV-2 variants. This clone was recorded once. Sample treatment: around 19 received Ad26.COV2.S at low or high dose, single or two shots; 5 received placebo; per-sample allocation not given. The samples date from day 63 after the first vaccine or placebo injection. The repertoire was sequenced with immunoSEQ multiplex PCR; TCRdb's copy has only in-frame clones and lacks some. Of about 440,000 clones in the sample, about 92% were seen once. This specimen was peripheral blood, taken in a trial of Ad26.COV2.S vaccine versus placebo. This sequence was found in a person between 18 and 59 years old who received the Ad26.COV2.S COVID-19 vaccine or a placebo.

The CDR3 loop is CASMPGTSDGYPYEQYF. In nucleotides, the CDR3 is TGTGCCAGCATGCCCGGGACTAGCGATGGATATCCCTACGAGCAGTACTTC. The chain uses TRBV27 and TRBJ2-7; 10 nucleotides align to TRBD2. The CDR3 contains 17 residues. After removal of 7 bases from V and 2 bases from J, the junction contained 14 bases not matched to a gene. From germline, CDR1 is MNHEY and CDR2 SMNVEV (reference sequence).